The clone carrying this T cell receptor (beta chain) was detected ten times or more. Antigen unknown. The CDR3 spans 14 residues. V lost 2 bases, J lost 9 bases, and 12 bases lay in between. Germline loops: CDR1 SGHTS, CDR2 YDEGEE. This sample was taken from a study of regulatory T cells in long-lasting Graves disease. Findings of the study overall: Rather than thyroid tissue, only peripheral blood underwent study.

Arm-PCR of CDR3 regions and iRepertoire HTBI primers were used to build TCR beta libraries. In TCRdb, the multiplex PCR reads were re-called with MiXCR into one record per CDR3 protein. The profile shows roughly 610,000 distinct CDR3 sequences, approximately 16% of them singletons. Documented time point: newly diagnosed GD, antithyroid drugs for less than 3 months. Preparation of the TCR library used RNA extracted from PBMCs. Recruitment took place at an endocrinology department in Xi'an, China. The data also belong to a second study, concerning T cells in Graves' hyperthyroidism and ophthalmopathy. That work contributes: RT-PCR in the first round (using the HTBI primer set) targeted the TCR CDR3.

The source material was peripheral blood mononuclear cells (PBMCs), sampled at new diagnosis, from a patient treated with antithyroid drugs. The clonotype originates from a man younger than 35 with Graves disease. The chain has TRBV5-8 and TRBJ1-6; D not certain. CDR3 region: CASSFSPWGSPLHF. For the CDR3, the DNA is TGTGCCAGCAGCTTCTCTCCATGGGGTTCACCCCTCCACTTT.